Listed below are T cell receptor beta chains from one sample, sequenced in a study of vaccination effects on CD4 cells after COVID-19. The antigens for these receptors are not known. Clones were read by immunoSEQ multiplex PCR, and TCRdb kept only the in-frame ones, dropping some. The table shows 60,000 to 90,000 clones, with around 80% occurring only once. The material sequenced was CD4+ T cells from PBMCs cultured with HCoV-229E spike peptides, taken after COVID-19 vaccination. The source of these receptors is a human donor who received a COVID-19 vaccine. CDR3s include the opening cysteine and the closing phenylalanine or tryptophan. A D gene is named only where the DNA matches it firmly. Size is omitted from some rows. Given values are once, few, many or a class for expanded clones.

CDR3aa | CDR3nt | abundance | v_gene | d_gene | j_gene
CASSYSRGMNTEAFF | TGTGCCAGCAGTTACTCACGGGGAATGAACACTGAAGCTTTCTTT | once | TRBV6-5 | NA | TRBJ1-1
CASSSGTGNYGYTF | TGTGCCAGCAGCTCCGGGACAGGGAACTATGGCTACACCTTC | NA | TRBV7-3 | TRBD1 | TRBJ1-2
CASSPPSKDSLGGADTQYF | TGTGCCAGCAGCCCCCCCTCCAAGGACTCTTTGGGGGGGGCAGATACGCAGTATTTT | once | TRBV3-1/TRBV3-2 | TRBD2 | TRBJ2-3
CASSLGQGVPTDTQYF | TGTGCCAGCAGCTTGGGCCAGGGGGTCCCCACAGATACGCAGTATTTT | NA | TRBV5-4 | TRBD1 | TRBJ2-3
CASSPLGSSTDTQYF | TGTGCCAGCTCACCATTGGGCTCTAGCACAGATACGCAGTATTTT | NA | TRBV18 | NA | TRBJ2-3
CATSDSARETQYF | TGTGCCACCAGTGATTCCGCCCGGGAGACCCAGTACTTC | NA | TRBV24-1 | NA | TRBJ2-5
CASSATGVNTEAFF | TGTGCCAGCAGCGCGACAGGGGTTAACACTGAAGCTTTCTTT | NA | TRBV7-3 | TRBD1 | TRBJ1-1
CASSPVQRETQYF | TGTGCCAGCAGTCCGGTCCAAAGGGAGACCCAGTACTTC | NA | TRBV5-6 | NA | TRBJ2-5
CASSQDTYPNQPQHF | TGCGCCAGCAGCCAAGACACTTATCCCAATCAGCCCCAGCATTTT | few | TRBV4-3 | NA | TRBJ1-5
CASSNGLARSTDTQYF | TGTGCCAGCAGCAACGGACTAGCCCGGTCCACAGATACGCAGTATTTT | NA | TRBV11-2 | TRBD2 | TRBJ2-3
CASSLGLAGGRGTDTQYF | TGTGCCAGCAGCCTCGGACTAGCGGGGGGCCGGGGGACAGATACGCAGTATTTT | NA | TRBV2 | TRBD2 | TRBJ2-3
CASSRGLTNTEAFF | TGCGCCAGCAGCCGGGGACTGACGAACACTGAAGCTTTCTTT | NA | TRBV5-1 | NA | TRBJ1-1
CATSDSRGDITDTQYF | TGTGCCACCAGTGATTCGCGGGGGGATATCACAGATACGCAGTATTTT | NA | TRBV24-1 | TRBD2 | TRBJ2-3
CSVERGRTDTQYF | TGCAGCGTTGAACGGGGGCGCACAGATACGCAGTATTTT | NA | TRBV29-1 | NA | TRBJ2-3
CASSLGGTMGTQYF | TGTGCCAGCAGCTTGGGCGGGACTATGGGGACCCAGTACTTC | NA | TRBV5-6 | TRBD2 | TRBJ2-5
CASSSTGTGNTGELFF | TGTGCCAGCAGCTCAACCGGGACAGGGAACACCGGGGAGCTGTTTTTT | NA | TRBV7-8 | TRBD1 | TRBJ2-2
CASSQGTGSTGELFF | TGTGCCAGTAGCCAAGGGACAGGGAGCACCGGGGAGCTGTTTTTT | NA | TRBV19 | TRBD1 | TRBJ2-2
CASSVLVQISEAFF | TGTGCCAGCAGCGTACTAGTTCAAATATCTGAAGCTTTCTTT | once | TRBV9 | NA | TRBJ1-1
CASSKAPNYGYTF | TGCGCCAGCAGCAAAGCACCCAACTATGGCTACACCTTC | NA | TRBV4-3 | NA | TRBJ1-2
CSVLTGTAIGAIYF | TGCAGCGTTCTCACCGGGACAGCCATCGGGGCCATATATTTT | NA | TRBV29-1 | TRBD1 | TRBJ1-3
CASSQFSGGRDTQYF | TGTGCCAGCAGCCAATTCAGCGGGGGGCGAGATACGCAGTATTTT | few | TRBV3-1/TRBV3-2 | TRBD2 | TRBJ2-3
CASSQVITNTGELFF | TGTGCCAGCAGCCAAGTAATCACAAACACCGGGGAGCTGTTTTTT | NA | TRBV14 | NA | TRBJ2-2
CASSVGGGYNEQFF | TGTGCCAGCAGCGTCGGGGGGGGTTACAATGAGCAGTTCTTC | NA | TRBV9 | TRBD2 | TRBJ2-1
CASSASGTGSRETQYF | TGCGCCAGCAGCGCCTCCGGGACAGGGTCCCGAGAGACCCAGTACTTC | NA | TRBV5-1 | TRBD1 | TRBJ2-5
CASSRSAGSLSGYTF | TGTGCCAGCAGCCGGTCCGCCGGGTCCCTATCTGGCTACACCTTC | NA | TRBV14 | NA | TRBJ1-2
CASSRNREDTQYF | TGTGCCAGCAGCCGAAATAGGGAAGATACGCAGTATTTT | NA | TRBV11-2 | NA | TRBJ2-3
CASSRGCKGDRGYTF | TGTGCCAGCAGCCGAGGCTGTAAGGGGGATAGGGGCTACACCTTC | NA | TRBV11-3 | NA | TRBJ1-2
CASSHRGHGQANTGELFF | TGTGCCAGCAGCCACCGAGGGCACGGCCAGGCGAACACCGGGGAGCTGTTTTTT | NA | TRBV7-2 | NA | TRBJ2-2
CASTVQGNQPQHF | TGTGCCAGCACCGTACAGGGGAATCAGCCCCAGCATTTT | few | TRBV6-6 | TRBD1 | TRBJ1-5
CARSRRAVPIRELFF | TGTGCCAGAAGCCGAAGGGCAGTCCCTATCAGGGAGCTGTTTTTT | NA | TRBV5-3 | NA | TRBJ2-2
CASSSGINNYF | TGTGCCAGCAGTTCCGGGATTAACAACTACTTC | NA | TRBV12-3/TRBV12-4 | NA | TRBJ2-5
CASSLRGRDGYTF | TGTGCCAGCAGCTTAAGAGGAAGAGATGGCTACACCTTC | few | TRBV7-9 | NA | TRBJ1-2
CASSPHGVSGETQYF | TGTGCCAGCAGCCCGCACGGAGTGAGTGGAGAGACCCAGTACTTC | NA | TRBV14 | NA | TRBJ2-5
CASSSQGASNQPQHF | TGTGCCAGCAGCTCACAGGGGGCTAGCAATCAGCCCCAGCATTTT | once | TRBV7-2 | TRBD1 | TRBJ1-5
CASRVQGNMNTEAFF | TGCGCCAGCAGGGTACAGGGAAACATGAACACTGAAGCTTTCTTT | NA | TRBV10-2 | NA | TRBJ1-1
CASSAGQGFNTEAFF | TGTGCCAGCAGCGCCGGGCAGGGGTTCAACACTGAAGCTTTCTTT | NA | TRBV21-1 | NA | TRBJ1-1
CASSFSGINQPQHF | TGTGCCAGCAGTTTCTCCGGCATCAATCAGCCCCAGCATTTT | NA | TRBV6-5 | NA | TRBJ1-5
CASSVGGTGELFF | TGTGCCAGCAGTGTCGGAGGAACCGGGGAGCTGTTTTTT | once | TRBV25-1 | NA | TRBJ2-2
CATSDDRVNYGYTF | TGTGCCACCAGTGATGACAGGGTAAACTATGGCTACACCTTC | NA | TRBV24-1 | TRBD1 | TRBJ1-2
CASSDAVPKNIQYF | TGTGCCAGCAGTGACGCGGTACCCAAAAACATTCAGTACTTC | NA | TRBV6-1 | NA | TRBJ2-4
CSAVGNTEAFF | TGCAGTGCGGTGGGGAACACTGAAGCTTTCTTT | few | TRBV20-1 | NA | TRBJ1-1
CASSVGGGRETQYF | TGTGCCAGCAGCGTGGGGGGCGGACGGGAGACCCAGTACTTC | NA | TRBV9 | NA | TRBJ2-5
CASSETDGPLHF | TGCGCCAGCAGTGAGACGGATGGGCCCCTCCACTTT | NA | TRBV10-1 | NA | TRBJ1-6
CASSSTGGDYGYTF | TGTGCCAGCAGCTCGACAGGGGGAGACTATGGCTACACCTTC | NA | TRBV7-2 | TRBD1 | TRBJ1-2
CATSVPGQGWNTEAFF | TGTGCCACCAGTGTGCCGGGACAGGGATGGAACACTGAAGCTTTCTTT | NA | TRBV24-1 | TRBD1 | TRBJ1-1
CASRAGGWTGELFF | TGTGCCAGCAGAGCGGGGGGGTGGACCGGGGAGCTGTTTTTT | NA | TRBV27 | TRBD2 | TRBJ2-2
CASNRQGESEQFF | TGTGCCAGCAACCGACAGGGGGAGAGTGAGCAGTTCTTC | NA | TRBV5-4 | TRBD1 | TRBJ2-1
CASSVLASGELFF | TGTGCCAGCAGTGTGTTAGCGTCCGGGGAGCTGTTTTTT | NA | TRBV2 | NA | TRBJ2-2
CASSLGAAHEKLFF | TGTGCCAGCAGCTTGGGGGCGGCCCATGAAAAACTGTTTTTT | NA | TRBV5-5 | NA | TRBJ1-4
CAISESKGARTGELFF | TGTGCCATCAGTGAGTCGAAGGGGGCGCGGACCGGGGAGCTGTTTTTT | NA | TRBV10-3 | TRBD1 | TRBJ2-2
CASSRDRGTNEKLFF | TGTGCCAGCAGCAGAGACAGGGGCACTAATGAAAAACTGTTTTTT | NA | TRBV6-5 | TRBD1 | TRBJ1-4
CASSIRGADTQYF | TGTGCCAGTAGTATCAGAGGAGCAGATACGCAGTATTTT | NA | TRBV19 | NA | TRBJ2-3